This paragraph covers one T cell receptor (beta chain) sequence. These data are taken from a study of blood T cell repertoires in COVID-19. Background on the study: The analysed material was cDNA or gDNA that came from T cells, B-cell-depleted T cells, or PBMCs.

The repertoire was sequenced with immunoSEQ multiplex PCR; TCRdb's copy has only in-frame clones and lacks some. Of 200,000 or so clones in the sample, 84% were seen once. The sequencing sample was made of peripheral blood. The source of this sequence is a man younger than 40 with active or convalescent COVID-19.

The DNA for the CDR3 is TGTGCCAGCAGTGAAGACCCCGGACAGACCTTGAACACTGAAGCTTTCTTT. It translates to CASSEDPGQTLNTEAFF. The rearrangement uses TRBV28 and TRBJ1-1; tentative D call: TRBD1 (6 bases). Trimming left V 5 bases short and J 0 bases short, with 19 bases between. Germline V lookup: CDR1 MDHEN, CDR2 SYDVKM. This CDR3 is built from 17 residues.